One and the same sample provided the 9 T cell receptor beta chains below, sequenced in a study of molecular identifiers for immune sequencing clone quantification. TCRdb used MiXCR to reprocess the PCR reads, holding one entry per CDR3 protein. The profile covers approximately 97,000 distinct CDR3 sequences, with less than 25% appearing a single time and approximately 0.91% taken by the ten largest. Source material: naive CD8+ T cells from blood, with Jurkat cell RNA spiked in. Subset noted: FACS-sorted CD8+CD4-CCR7+CD45RA+ naive T cells. These receptors were collected from a human donor in good health. Some libraries in this study had Jurkat cell RNA spiked in.

Worth noting for this clonotype: A read error may explain this, as a much larger clone is one base away. The chain is built from TRBV20-1 and TRBJ1-1; no firm D call. V lost 8 bases and J lost 11, with 15 bases in between. CDR1 and CDR2 from the germline V gene are DFQATT and SNEGSKA (reference sequence). The CDR3 totals 10 residues. The CDR3 loop reads CSTPYFSAFF. CDR3 DNA sequence: TGCAGTACTCCCTACTTCTCGGCTTTCTTT.

With regard to this clonotype: This may come from a read error, since a much larger clone is one base off. This chain links TRBV19 with TRBJ2-7, with D unresolved. Germline-derived CDR1 and CDR2 are LNHDA and SQIVND (reference sequence). Trimming removed 6 bases from V and 0 bases from J, with 9 bases in between. This CDR3 is built from 13 residues. The CDR3 reads CASSWNSSYEQYF. The CDR3 region has the DNA TGTGCCAGTAGCTGGAACAGCTCCTACGAGCAGTACTTC.

This clonotype came up a few times. This chain uses TRBV7-2 with TRBJ1-1; no definite D call. The CDR3 covers 14 residues. CDR1 and CDR2 (germline): SGHTA, FQGNSA. V gave up 2 bases and J gave up 4 bases, with 11 bases separating them. The CDR3 DNA is TGTGCCAGCAGCTTACTAGATTTTGGCACTGAAGCTTTCTTT. It specifies CASSLLDFGTEAFF.

This clonotype was counted between two and nine times. Compared with germline, one end of the junction differs, possibly owing to a read error. This chain connects TRBV12-3 or TRBV12-4 to TRBJ2-5; either TRBD1 or TRBD2 may supply D (5 bases each). The length of the CDR3 is 16 residues. DNA for the CDR3: TGTGCCCCCTTCGGGGACCGAGGCAGGGTCGGAGAGATCCAGTACTTC. Protein product: CAPFGDRGRVGEIQYF.

This clonotype was counted a few times. Just one base apart from a much larger clone, this may be a read error. This chain links TRBV4-1 with TRBJ1-1; D unclear. The germline V gene has CDR1 MGHRA and CDR2 YSYEKL. The CDR3 contains 15 residues. The CDR3 DNA follows: TGCGCCAGCAGCCCCTCTATAGGCCTGAACACTGAAGCTCTCTTT. It specifies CASSPSIGLNTEALF.

This clonotype was picked up many times. The chain employs TRBV5-6 and TRBJ2-3, with D perhaps matching TRBD1 (8 bases). This CDR3 region has 15 residues. Germline assignment: CDR1 SGHDT and CDR2 YYEEEE. Trimming shortened V by 7 bases and J by 6 bases, and 21 bases separated the two germline ends. The CDR3 reads CASVREGRGLDTQYF. CDR3 nucleotide sequence: TGTGCCAGCGTCAGGGAGGGCAGGGGGCTGGATACGCAGTATTTT.

The sample holds many counts of this clonotype. The chain employs TRBV7-9 and TRBJ1-1; D is perhaps TRBD1 (6 bases). The CDR3 extends over 16 amino acids. V was pared by 0 bases and J by 1 base, with 12 bases between. Germline loops: CDR1 SEHNR, CDR2 FQNEAQ (reference sequence). DNA of the CDR3: TGTGCCAGCAGCTTAGCGTACGGGGGCACGAACACTGAAGCTTTCTTT. It translates to CASSLAYGGTNTEAFF.

The V and J genes are TRBV7-9 and TRBJ2-2; D remains unclear. V was trimmed by 5 bases and J by 3 bases, leaving 10 bases between them. The CDR3 has 14 amino acids. Per the germline V gene, CDR1 is SEHNR and CDR2 is FQNEAQ (reference sequence). CDR3 loop: CASSPPLYTGELFF. The CDR3 nucleotides are TGTGCCAGCAGCCCGCCCCTCTACACCGGGGAGCTGTTTTTT.

A remark on this clonotype: This may arise from a read error, as a much more abundant clone is one base away. The genes are TRBV7-9 and TRBJ2-3; perhaps TRBD1 as D (6 bases). The V gene's germline CDR1 is SEHNR and CDR2 FQNEAQ (reference sequence). V was clipped by 5 bases and J by 5 bases, with 14 bases between them. The CDR3 is made up of 14 amino acids. The chain's CDR3 is CASSPEQGGDTQYF. The CDR3 nucleotides read TGTGCCAGCAGCCCCGAACAGGGCGGAGATACGCAGTATTTT.